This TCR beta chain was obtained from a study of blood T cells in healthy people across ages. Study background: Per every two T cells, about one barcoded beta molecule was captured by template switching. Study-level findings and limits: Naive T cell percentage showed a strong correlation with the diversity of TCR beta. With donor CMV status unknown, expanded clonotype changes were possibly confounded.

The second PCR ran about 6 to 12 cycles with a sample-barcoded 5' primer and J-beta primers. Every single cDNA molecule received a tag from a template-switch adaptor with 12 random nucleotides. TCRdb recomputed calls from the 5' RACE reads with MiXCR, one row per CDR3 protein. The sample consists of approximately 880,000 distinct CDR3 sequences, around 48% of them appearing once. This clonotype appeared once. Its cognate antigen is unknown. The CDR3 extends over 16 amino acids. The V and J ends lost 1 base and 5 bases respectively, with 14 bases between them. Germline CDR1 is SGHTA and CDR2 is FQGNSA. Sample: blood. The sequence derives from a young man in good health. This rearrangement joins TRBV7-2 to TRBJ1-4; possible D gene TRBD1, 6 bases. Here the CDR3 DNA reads TGTGCCAGCAGCTTAGAGTTCCGGGGGCGGAATGAAAAACTGTTTTTT. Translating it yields CASSLEFRGRNEKLFF.